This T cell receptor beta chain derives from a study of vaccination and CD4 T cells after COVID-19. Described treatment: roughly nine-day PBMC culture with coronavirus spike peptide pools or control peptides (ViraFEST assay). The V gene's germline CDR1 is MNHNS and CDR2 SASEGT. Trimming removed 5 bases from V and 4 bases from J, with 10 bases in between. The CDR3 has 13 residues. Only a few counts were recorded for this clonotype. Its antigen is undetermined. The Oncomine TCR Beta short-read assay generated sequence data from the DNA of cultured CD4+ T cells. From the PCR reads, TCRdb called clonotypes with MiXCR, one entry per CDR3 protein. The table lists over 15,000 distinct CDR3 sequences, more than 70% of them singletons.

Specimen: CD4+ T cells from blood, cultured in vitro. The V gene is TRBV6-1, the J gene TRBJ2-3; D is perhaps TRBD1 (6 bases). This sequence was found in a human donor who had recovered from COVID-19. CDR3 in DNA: TGTGCCAGCAGTAACAGGGTCCCAGATACGCAGTATTTT. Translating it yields CASSNRVPDTQYF.